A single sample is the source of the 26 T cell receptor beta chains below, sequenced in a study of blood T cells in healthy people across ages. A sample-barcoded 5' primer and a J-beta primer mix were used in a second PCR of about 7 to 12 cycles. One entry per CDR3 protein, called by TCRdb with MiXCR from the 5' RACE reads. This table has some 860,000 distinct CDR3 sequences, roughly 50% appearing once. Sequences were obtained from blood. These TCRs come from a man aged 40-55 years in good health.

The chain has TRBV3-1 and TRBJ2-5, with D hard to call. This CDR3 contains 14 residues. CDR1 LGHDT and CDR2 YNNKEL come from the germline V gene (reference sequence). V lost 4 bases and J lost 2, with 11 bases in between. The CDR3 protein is CASSRASNQETQYF. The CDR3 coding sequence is TGTGCCAGCAGCCGCGCCTCGAATCAAGAGACCCAGTACTTC.

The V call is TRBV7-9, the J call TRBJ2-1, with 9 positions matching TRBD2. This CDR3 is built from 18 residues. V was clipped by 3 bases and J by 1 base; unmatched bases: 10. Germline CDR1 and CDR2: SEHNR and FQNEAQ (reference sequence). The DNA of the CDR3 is TGTGCCAGCAGCTTCGTAGGGACTAGCCTCCGTTCCTACAATGAGCAGTTCTTC. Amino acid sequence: CASSFVGTSLRSYNEQFF.

Written as DNA, the CDR3 is TGCAGTGCTGAACAGGGGGGAGGCTACACCTTC. It codes for CSAEQGGGYTF. This chain uses TRBV20-1 with TRBJ1-2, with 8 nucleotides matching TRBD1. The CDR3 loop spans 11 amino acids. The V gene end was trimmed by 5 bases and the J gene end by 8 bases; junction bases not matched to a gene: 4. Per the germline V gene, CDR1 is DFQATT and CDR2 is SNEGSKA (reference sequence).

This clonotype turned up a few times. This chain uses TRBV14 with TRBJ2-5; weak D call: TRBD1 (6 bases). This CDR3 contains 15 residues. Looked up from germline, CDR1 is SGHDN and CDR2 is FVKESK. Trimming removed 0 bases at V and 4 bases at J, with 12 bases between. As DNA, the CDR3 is TGTGCCAGCAGCCAAGATCCGGGACATGGAGAGACCCAGTACTTC. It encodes CASSQDPGHGETQYF.

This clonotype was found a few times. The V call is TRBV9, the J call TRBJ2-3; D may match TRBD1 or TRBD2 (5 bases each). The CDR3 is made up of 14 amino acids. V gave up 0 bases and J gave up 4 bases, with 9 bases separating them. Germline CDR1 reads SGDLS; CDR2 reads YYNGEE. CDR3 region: CASSVVVGPDTQYF. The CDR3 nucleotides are TGTGCCAGCAGCGTAGTCGTGGGACCAGATACGCAGTATTTT.

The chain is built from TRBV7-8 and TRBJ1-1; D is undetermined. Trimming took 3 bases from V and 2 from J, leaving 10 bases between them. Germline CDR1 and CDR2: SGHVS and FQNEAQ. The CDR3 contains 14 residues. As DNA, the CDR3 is TGTGCCAGCAGCTTTATTGTGGGAAACACTGAAGCTTTCTTT. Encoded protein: CASSFIVGNTEAFF.

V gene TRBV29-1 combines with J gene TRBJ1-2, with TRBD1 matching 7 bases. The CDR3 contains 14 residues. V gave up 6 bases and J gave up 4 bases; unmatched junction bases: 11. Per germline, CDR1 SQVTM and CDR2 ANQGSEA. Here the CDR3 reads CSVDLGTAIYGYTF. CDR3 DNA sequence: TGCAGCGTCGACCTTGGGACAGCGATCTATGGCTACACCTTC.

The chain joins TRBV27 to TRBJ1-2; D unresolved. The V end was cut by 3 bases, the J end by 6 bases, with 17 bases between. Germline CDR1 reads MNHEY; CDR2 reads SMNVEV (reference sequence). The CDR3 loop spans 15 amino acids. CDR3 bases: TGTGCCAGCAGTTTCGTGCTGGGTTCGTCTCATGGCTACACCTTC. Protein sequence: CASSFVLGSSHGYTF.

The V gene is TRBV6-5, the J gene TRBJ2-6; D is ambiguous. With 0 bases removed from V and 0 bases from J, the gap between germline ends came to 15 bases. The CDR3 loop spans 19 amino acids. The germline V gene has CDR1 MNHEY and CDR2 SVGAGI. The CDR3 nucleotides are TGTGCCAGCAGTTACTCGATTAAAGTTGGCTACTCTGGGGCCAACGTCCTGACTTTC. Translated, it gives CASSYSIKVGYSGANVLTF.

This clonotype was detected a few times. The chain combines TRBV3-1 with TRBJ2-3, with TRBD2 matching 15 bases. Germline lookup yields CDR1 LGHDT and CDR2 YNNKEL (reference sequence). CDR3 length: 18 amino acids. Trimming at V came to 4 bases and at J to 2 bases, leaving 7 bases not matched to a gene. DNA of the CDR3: TGTGCCAGCAGCCCACCGGGACTAGCGGGGGGCACCACAGATACGCAGTATTTT. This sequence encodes CASSPPGLAGGTTDTQYF.

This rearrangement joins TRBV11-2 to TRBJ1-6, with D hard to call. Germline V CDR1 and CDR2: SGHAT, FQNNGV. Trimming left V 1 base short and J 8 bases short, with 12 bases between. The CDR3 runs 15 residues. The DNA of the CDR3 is TGTGCCAGCAGCTTAGGGTCCTCGGGAGATTCACCCCTCCACTTT. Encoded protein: CASSLGSSGDSPLHF.

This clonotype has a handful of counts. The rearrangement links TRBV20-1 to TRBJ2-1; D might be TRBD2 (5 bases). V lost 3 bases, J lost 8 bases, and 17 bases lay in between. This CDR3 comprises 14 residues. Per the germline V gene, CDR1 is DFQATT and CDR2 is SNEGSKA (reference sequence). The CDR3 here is CSARDFRGLDEQFF. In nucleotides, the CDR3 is TGCAGTGCTAGGGACTTTCGAGGGCTCGATGAGCAGTTCTTC.

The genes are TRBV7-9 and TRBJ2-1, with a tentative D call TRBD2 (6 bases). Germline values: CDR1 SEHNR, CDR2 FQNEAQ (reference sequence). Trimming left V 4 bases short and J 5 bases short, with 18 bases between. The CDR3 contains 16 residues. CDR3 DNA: TGTGCCAGCAGCTCGACCACCCGGGGGAACAACAATGAGCAGTTCTTC. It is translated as CASSSTTRGNNNEQFF.

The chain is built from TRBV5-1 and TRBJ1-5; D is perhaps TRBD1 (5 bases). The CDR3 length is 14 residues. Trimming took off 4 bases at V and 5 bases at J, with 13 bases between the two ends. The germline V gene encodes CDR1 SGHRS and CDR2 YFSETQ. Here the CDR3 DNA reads TGCGCCAGCAGCACCGACGGGGGTTATCAGCCCCAGCATTTT. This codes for CASSTDGGYQPQHF.

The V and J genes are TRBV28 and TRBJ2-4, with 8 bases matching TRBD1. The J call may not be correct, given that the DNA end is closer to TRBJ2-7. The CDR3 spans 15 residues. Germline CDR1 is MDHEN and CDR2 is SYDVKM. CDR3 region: CASSDQGQAPYEQYF. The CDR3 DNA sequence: TGTGCCAGCAGCGACCAGGGACAGGCCCCCTACGAGCAGTACTTC.

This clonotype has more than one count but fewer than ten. For the CDR3, the DNA is TGTGCCAGCAGCTTACTCGGGACCCAAGGGGAGACCCAGTACTTC. This codes for CASSLLGTQGETQYF. This chain connects TRBV11-2 to TRBJ2-5; D is tentatively TRBD1 or TRBD2 (5 bases each). Trimming shortened V by 2 bases and J by 5 bases, and 15 bases separated the two germline ends. The CDR3 runs to 15 residues. Germline V gives CDR1 SGHAT, CDR2 FQNNGV.

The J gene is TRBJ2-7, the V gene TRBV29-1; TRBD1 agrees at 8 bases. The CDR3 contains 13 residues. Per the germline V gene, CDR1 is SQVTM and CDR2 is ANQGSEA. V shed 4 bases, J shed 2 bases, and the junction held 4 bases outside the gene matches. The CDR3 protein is CSVARDRPYEQYF. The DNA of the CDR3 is TGCAGCGTTGCAAGGGACAGGCCCTACGAGCAGTACTTC.

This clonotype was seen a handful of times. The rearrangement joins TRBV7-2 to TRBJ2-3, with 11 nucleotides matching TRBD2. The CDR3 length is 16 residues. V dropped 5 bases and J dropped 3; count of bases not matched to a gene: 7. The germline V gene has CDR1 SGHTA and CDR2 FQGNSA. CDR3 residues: CASSPTASGGTDTQYF. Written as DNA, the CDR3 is TGTGCCAGCAGCCCGACCGCTAGCGGGGGGACAGATACGCAGTATTTT.

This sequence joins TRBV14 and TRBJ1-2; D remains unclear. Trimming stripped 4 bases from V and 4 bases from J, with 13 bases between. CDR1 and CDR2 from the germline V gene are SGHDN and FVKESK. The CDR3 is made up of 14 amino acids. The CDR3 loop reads CASSLDPMAYGYTF. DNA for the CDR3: TGTGCCAGCAGCCTGGACCCCATGGCCTATGGCTACACCTTC.

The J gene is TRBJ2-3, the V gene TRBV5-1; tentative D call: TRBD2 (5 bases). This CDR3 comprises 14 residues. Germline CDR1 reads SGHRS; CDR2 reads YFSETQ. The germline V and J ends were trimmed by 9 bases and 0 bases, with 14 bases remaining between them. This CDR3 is CATSPAESTDTQYF. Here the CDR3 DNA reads TGCGCCACTTCGCCAGCGGAAAGCACAGATACGCAGTATTTT.

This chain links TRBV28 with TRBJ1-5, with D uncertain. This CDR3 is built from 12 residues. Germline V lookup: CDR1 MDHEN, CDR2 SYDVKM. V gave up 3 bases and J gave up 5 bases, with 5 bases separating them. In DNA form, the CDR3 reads TGTGCCAGCAGTTTTCAGCATCAGCCCCAGCATTTT. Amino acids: CASSFQHQPQHF.

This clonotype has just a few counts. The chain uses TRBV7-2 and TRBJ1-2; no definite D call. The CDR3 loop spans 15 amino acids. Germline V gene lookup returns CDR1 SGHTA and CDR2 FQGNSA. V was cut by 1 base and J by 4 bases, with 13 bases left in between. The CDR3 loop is CASSLVKGPVYGYTF. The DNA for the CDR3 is TGTGCCAGCAGCTTAGTGAAAGGGCCAGTCTATGGCTACACCTTC.

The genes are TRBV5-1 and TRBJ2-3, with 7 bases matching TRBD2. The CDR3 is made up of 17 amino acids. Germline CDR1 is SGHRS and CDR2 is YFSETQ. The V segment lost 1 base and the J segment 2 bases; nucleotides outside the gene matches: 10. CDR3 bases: TGCGCCAGCAGCTTGCGGACTAGTCAGCGCTACACAGATACGCAGTATTTT. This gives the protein CASSLRTSQRYTDTQYF.

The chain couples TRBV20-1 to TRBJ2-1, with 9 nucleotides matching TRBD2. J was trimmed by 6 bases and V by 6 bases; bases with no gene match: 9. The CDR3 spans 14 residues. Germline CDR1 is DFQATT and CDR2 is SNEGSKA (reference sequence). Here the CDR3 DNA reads TGCAGTGCCCGACTAGCGGAGGACCTCAATGAGCAGTTCTTC. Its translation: CSARLAEDLNEQFF.

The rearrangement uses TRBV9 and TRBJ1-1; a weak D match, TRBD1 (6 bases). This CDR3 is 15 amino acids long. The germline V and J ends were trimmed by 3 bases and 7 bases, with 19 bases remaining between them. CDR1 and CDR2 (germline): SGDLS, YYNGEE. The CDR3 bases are TGTGCCAGCAGCGCACCAACTTCGGACAGTCTTGAAGCTTTCTTT. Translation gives CASSAPTSDSLEAFF.

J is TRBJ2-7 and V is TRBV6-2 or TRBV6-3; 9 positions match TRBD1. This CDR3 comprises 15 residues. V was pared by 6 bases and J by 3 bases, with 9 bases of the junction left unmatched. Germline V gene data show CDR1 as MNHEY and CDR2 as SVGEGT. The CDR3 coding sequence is TGTGCCAGCAGACCTACCGGGACAGGGCTCTACGAGCAGTACTTC. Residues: CASRPTGTGLYEQYF.